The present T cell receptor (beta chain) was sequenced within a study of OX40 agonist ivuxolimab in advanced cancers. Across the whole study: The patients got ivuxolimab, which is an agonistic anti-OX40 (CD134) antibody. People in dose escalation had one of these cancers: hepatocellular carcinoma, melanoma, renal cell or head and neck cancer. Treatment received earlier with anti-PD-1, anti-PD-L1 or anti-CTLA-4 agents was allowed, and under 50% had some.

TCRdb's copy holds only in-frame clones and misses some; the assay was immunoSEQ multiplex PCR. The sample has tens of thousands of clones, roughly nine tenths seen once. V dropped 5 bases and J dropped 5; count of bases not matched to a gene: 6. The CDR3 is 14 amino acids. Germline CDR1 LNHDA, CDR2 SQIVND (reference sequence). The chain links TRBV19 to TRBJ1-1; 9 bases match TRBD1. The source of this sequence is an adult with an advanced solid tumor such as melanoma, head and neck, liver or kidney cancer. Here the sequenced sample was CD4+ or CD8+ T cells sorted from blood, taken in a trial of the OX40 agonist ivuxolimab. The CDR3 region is CASSSWTGETEAFF. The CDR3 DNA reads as TGTGCCAGTAGTTCTTGGACAGGGGAAACTGAAGCTTTCTTT.